This T cell receptor (beta chain) was observed in a study of T cell repertoires in cytomegalovirus infection. Looking at the study overall: Through public TCR beta signatures, both CMV infection and matching HLA type were indicated.

Study-level points and caveats: The ex vivo response was dominated by HLA-C-restricted CMV-specific TCR beta clonotypes.

One entry per CDR3 protein, called by TCRdb with MiXCR from the reads. Among under 300,000 distinct CDR3 sequences, roughly an eighth were seen once, and the ten largest hold approximately 1.6%. The CDR3 spans 16 residues. Germline CDR1 and CDR2: SNHLY and FYNNEI. Trimming took 7 bases from V and 4 from J; bases not matched to a gene: 13. This clonotype was counted many times. Its antigen is not identified. The receptor's source is a human donor in good health (CMV status not recorded). Some clones in this sample may be carry-over from other donors' samples. The rearrangement joins TRBV2 to TRBJ1-2, with 9 bases identical to TRBD1. Input material: PBMCs. The CDR3 sequence: CASTWDRARGSYGYTF. Written as DNA, the CDR3 is TGTGCCAGCACTTGGGACAGGGCTCGAGGCAGCTATGGCTACACCTTC. Drawing the rest from reference TRBV2 and TRBJ1-2, the complete variable domain is EPEVTQTPSHQVTQMGQEVILRCVPISNHLYFYWYRQILGQKVEFLVSFYNNEISEKSEIFDDQFSVERPDGSNFTLKIRSTKLEDSAMYFCASTWDRARGSYGYTFGSGTRLTVV.